This TCR beta chain was identified in a study of cytomegalovirus exposure and HLA in healthy donors. With V trimmed by 3 bases and J by 4 bases, 9 bases remained unmatched. Germline V gene sequence: CDR1 KGHSH, CDR2 LQKENI. This CDR3 is built from 16 residues. PCR involved 60 Vbeta and 13 Jbeta primers. Libraries were prepared by immunoSEQ multiplex PCR; TCRdb keeps only in-frame clonotypes and omits some of them. The sample has 100,000 to 150,000 clones. The sample taken for sequencing was PBMCs. This clonotype was sampled from a man between 18 and 29 years old in good health and CMV-seronegative. This rearrangement joins TRBV18 to TRBJ2-1; 7 bases are a match to TRBD1. The DNA for the CDR3 is TGTGCCAGCTCACCCCTGACCGGGACAGCATACAATGAGCAGTTCTTC. This sequence encodes CASSPLTGTAYNEQFF.